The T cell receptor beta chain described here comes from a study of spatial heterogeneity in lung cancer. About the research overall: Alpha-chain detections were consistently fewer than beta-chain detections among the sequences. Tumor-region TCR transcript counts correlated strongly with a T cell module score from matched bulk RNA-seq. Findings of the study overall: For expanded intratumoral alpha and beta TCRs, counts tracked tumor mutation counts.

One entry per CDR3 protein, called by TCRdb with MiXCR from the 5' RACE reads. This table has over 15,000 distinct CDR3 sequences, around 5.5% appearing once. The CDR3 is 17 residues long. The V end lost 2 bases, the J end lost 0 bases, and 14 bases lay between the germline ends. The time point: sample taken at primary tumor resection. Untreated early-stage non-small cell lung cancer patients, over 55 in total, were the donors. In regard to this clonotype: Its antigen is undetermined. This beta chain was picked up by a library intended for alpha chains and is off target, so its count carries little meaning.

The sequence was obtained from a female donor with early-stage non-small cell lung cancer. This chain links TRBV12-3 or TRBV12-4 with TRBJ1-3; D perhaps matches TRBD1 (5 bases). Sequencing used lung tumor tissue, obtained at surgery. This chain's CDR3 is CASSLSEGRFSGNTIYF. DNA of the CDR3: TGTGCCAGCAGTTTATCTGAGGGACGATTCTCTGGAAACACCATATATTTT.